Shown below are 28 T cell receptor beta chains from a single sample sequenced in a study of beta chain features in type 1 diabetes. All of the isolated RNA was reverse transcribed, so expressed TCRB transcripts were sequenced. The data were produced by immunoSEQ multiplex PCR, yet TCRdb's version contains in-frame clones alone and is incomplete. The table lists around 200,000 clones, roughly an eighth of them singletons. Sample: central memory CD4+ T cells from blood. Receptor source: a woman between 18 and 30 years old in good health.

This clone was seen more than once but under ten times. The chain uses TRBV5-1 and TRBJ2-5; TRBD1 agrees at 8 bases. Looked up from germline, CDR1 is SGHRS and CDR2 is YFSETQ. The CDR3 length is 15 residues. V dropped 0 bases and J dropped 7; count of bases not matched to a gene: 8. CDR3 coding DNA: TGCGCCAGCAGCTTGGCCGGACAGGGAGGAAGGACCCAGTACTTC. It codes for CASSLAGQGGRTQYF.

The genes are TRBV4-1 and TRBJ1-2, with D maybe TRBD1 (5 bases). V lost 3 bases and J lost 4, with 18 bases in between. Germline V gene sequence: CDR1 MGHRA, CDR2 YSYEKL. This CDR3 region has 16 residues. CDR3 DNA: TGCGCCAGCAGCCAGACCGCTCGAGACAGTACCTATGGCTACACCTTC. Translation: CASSQTARDSTYGYTF.

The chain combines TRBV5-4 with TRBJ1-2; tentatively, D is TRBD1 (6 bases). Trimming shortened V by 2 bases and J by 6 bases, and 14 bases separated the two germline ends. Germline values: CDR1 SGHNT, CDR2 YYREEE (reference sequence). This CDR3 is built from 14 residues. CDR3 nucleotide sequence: TGTGCCAGCAGCTTATTACAGGGACGAAATGGCTACACCTTC. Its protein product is CASSLLQGRNGYTF.

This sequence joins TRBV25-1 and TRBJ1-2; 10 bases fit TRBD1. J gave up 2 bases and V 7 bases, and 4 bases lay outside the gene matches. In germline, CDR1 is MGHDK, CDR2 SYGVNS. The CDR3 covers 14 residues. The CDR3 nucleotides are TGTGCCAGCACCCGGACAGGGGGGAACTATGGCTACACCTTC. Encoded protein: CASTRTGGNYGYTF.

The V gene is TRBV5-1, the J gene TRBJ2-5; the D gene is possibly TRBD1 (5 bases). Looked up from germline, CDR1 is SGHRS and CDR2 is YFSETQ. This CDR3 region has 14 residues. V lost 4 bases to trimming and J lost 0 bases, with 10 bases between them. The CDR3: CASSLIGDQETQYF. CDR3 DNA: TGCGCCAGCAGCCTCATAGGGGACCAAGAGACCCAGTACTTC.

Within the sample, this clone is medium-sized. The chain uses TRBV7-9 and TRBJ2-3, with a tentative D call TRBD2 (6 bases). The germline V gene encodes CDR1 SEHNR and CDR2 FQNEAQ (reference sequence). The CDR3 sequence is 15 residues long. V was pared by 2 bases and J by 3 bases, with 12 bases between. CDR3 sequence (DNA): TGTGCCAGCAGCTTATTTGCGGGGCTGACAGATACGCAGTATTTT. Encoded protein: CASSLFAGLTDTQYF.

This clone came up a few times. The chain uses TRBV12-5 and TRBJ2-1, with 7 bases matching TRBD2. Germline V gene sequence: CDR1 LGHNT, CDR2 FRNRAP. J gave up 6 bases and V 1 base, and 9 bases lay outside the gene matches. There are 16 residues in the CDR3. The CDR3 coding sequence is TGTGCTAGTGGTTTGGGAACTAGCGAGCTAATCAATGAGCAGTTCTTC. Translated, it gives CASGLGTSELINEQFF.

For the CDR3, the DNA is TGTGCCAGCAGGGAGGGCCCCGGGGAGCTGTTTTTT. Protein: CASREGPGELFF. The rearrangement links TRBV6-6 to TRBJ2-2, with D tentatively TRBD2 (6 bases). The germline V gene encodes CDR1 MNHNY and CDR2 SVGAGI (reference sequence). The ends were cut back, 6 bases at V and 6 bases at J, with 8 bases in the middle. This CDR3 region has 12 residues.

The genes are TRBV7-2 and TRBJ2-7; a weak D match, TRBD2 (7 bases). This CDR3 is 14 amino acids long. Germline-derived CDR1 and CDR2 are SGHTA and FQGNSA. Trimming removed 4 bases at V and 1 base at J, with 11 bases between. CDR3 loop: CASSSQGLSYEQYF. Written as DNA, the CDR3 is TGTGCCAGCAGCTCACAGGGACTATCCTACGAGCAGTACTTC.

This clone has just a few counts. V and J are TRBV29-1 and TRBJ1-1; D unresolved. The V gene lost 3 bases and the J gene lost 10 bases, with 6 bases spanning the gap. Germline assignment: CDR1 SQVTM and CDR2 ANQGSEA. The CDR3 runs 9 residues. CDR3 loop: CSVDEGAFF. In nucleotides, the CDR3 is TGCAGCGTTGATGAGGGAGCTTTCTTT.

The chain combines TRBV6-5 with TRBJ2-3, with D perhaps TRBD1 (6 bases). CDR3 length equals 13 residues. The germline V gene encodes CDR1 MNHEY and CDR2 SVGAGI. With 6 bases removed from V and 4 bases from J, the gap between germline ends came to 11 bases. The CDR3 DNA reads TGTGCCAGCAGAAAAACAGGGTCAGATACGCAGTATTTT. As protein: CASRKTGSDTQYF.

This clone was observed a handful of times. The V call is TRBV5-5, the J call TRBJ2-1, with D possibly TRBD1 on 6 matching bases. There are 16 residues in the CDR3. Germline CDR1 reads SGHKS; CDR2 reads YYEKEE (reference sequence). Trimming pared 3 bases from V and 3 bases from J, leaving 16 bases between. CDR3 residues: CASSSYRAANYNEQFF. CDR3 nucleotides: TGTGCCAGCAGCTCCTACAGGGCAGCCAACTACAATGAGCAGTTCTTC.

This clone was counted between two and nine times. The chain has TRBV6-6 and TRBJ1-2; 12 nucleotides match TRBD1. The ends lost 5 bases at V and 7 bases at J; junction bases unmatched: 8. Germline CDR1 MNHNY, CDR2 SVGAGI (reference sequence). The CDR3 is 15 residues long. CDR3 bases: TGTGCCAGCAGTGCTGGGACAGGGGGCGCTTTTGGCTACACCTTC. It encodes CASSAGTGGAFGYTF.

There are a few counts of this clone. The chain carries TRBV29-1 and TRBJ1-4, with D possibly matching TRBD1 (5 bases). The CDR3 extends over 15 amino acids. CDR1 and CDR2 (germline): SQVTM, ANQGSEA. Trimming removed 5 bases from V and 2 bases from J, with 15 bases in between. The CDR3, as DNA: TGCAGCGTTCGCGGGACCGCGGCCACTAATGAAAAACTGTTTTTT. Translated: CSVRGTAATNEKLFF.

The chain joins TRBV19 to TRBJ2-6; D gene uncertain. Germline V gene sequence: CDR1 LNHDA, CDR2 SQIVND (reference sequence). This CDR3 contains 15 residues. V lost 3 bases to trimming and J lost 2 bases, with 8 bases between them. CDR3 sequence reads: CASSIIEAGANVLTF. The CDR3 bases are TGTGCCAGTAGTATTATAGAAGCTGGGGCCAACGTCCTGACTTTC.

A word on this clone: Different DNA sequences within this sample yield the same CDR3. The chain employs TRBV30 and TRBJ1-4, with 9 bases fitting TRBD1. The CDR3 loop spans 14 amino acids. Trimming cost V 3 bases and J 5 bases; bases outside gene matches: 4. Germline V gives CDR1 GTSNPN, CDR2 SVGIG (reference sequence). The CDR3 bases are TGTGCCTGGAGAACCGGGACAGGGAATGAAAAACTGTTTTTT. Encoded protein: CAWRTGTGNEKLFF.

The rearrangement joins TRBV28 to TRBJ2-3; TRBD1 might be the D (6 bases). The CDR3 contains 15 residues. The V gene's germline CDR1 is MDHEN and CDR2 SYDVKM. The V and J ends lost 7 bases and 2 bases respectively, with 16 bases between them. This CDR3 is CASKKGGYTTDTQYF. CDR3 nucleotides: TGTGCCAGCAAAAAAGGGGGATATACCACAGATACGCAGTATTTT. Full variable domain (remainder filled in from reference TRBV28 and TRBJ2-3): DVKVTQSSRYLVKRTGEKVFLECVQDMDHENMFWYRQDPGLGLRLIYFSYDVKMKEKGDIPEGYSVSREKKERFSLILESASTNQTSMYLCASKKGGYTTDTQYFGPGTRLTVL.

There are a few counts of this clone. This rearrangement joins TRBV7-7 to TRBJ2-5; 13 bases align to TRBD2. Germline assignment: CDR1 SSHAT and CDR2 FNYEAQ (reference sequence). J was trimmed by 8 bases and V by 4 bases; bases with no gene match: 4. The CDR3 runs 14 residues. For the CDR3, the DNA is TGTGCCAGCAGCTCCAGACTAGCGGGAGGCACCCAGTACTTC. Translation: CASSSRLAGGTQYF.

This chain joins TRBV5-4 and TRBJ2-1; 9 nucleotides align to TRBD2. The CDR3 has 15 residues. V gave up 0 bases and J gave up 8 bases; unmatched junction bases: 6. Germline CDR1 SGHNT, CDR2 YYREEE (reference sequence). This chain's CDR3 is CASSLELAGFDEQFF. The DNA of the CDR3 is TGTGCCAGCAGCTTGGAGCTAGCGGGATTCGATGAGCAGTTCTTC.

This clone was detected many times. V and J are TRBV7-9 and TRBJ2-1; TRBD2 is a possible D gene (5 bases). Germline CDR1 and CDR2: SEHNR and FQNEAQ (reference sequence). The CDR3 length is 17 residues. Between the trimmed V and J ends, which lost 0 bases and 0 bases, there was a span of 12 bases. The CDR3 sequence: CASSLAPSGHSYNEQFF. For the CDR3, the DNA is TGTGCCAGCAGCTTAGCGCCGAGCGGCCACTCCTACAATGAGCAGTTCTTC.

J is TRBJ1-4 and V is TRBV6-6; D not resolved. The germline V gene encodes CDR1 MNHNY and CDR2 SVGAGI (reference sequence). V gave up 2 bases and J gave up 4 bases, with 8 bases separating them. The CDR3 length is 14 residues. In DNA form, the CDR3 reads TGTGCCAGCAGTTACACAGAACTTAATGAAAAACTGTTTTTT. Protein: CASSYTELNEKLFF.

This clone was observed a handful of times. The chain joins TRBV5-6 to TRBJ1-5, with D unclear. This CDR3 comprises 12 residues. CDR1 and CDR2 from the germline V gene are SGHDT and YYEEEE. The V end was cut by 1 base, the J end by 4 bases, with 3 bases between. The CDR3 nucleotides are TGTGCCAGCAGCTTGCTTAATCAGCCCCAGCATTTT. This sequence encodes CASSLLNQPQHF.

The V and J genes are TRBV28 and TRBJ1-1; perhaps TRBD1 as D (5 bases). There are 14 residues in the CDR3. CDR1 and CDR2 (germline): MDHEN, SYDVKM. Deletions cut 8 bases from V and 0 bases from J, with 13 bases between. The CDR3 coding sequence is TGTGCCAGCGGGGCTTTATGGATGAACACTGAAGCTTTCTTT. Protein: CASGALWMNTEAFF.

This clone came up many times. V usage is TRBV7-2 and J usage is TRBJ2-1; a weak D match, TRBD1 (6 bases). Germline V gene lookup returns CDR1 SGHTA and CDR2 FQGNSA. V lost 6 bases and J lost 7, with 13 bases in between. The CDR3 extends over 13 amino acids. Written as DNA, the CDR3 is TGTGCCAGCAGTGTTCAGGGGCGGAATGAGCAGTTCTTC. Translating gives CASSVQGRNEQFF.

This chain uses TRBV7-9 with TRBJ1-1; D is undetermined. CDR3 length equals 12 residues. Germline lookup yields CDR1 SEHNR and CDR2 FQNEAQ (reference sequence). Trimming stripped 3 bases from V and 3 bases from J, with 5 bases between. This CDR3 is CASSLAYTEAFF. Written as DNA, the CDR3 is TGTGCCAGCAGCTTGGCTTACACTGAAGCTTTCTTT.

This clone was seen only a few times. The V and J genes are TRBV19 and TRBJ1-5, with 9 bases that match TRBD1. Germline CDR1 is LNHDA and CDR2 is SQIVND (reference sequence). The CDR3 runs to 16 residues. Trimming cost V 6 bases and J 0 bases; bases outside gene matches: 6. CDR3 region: CASRPQGAVSNQPQHF. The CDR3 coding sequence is TGTGCCAGTAGGCCACAGGGGGCGGTTAGCAATCAGCCCCAGCATTTT.

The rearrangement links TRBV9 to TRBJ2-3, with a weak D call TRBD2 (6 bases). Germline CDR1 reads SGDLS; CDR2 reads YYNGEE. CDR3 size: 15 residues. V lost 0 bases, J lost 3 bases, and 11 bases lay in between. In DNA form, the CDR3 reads TGTGCCAGCAGCGTAGAAGGCGGGAAAACAGATACGCAGTATTTT. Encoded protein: CASSVEGGKTDTQYF. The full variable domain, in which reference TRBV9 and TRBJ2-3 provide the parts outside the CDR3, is DSGVTQTPKHLITATGQRVTLRCSPRSGDLSVYWYQQSLDQGLQFLIQYYNGEERAKGNILERFSAQQFPDLHSELNLSSLELGDSALYFCASSVEGGKTDTQYFGPGTRLTVL.

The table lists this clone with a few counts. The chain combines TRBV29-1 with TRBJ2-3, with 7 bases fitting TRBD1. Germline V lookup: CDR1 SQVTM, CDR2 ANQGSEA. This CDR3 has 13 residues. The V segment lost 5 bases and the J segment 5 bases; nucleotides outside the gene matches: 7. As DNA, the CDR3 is TGCAGCGTTCTCGAGGGGGCCGGAGATACGCAGTATTTT. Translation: CSVLEGAGDTQYF.